Below, one T cell receptor (beta chain) is given with its context. As yet, its antigen is unknown. These data are taken from a study of blood T cells in healthy people across ages. Study-level results: TCR beta diversity per million T cells fell roughly linearly with age.

Then a second PCR, running about 6 to 12 cycles, was carried out with a sample-barcoded 5' primer and a J-beta primer mix. Per-sample output comprised a minimum of 2.5 million paired-end reads containing CDR3. In TCRdb, the 5' RACE reads were re-called with MiXCR into one record per CDR3 protein. The sample consists of approximately 940,000 distinct CDR3 sequences, approximately 49% of them appearing once. The CDR3 is 16 amino acids. Trimming shortened V by 1 base and J by 6 bases, and 16 bases separated the two germline ends. Germline values: CDR1 SGHTA, CDR2 FQGNSA. J is TRBJ2-1 and V is TRBV7-2; tentatively, D is TRBD2 (5 bases). The sample taken for sequencing was blood. This TCR derives from a man between 25 and 39 years old in good health. CDR3 DNA sequence: TGTGCCAGCAGCTTAGTTCCGGACTTCACAGTCAATGAGCAGTTCTTC. Protein product: CASSLVPDFTVNEQFF.